This T cell receptor beta chain is drawn from a study of OX40 agonist ivuxolimab in advanced cancers. At the level of the whole study: Ivuxolimab was a fully human IgG2 agonistic monoclonal antibody targeting the costimulatory receptor OX40 (CD134). Intravenous ivuxolimab was administered to patients every 2 weeks at six dose levels: 0.01, 0.1, 0.3, 1.5, 3 and 10 mg/kg. Among the 52 dose-escalation patients, some 19 had hepatocellular carcinoma, around 15 melanoma, 9 renal cell carcinoma and 9 head and neck cancer. In the dose-escalation cohort, 70% to 85% of patients were male, and the mean age was roughly 60 years with a range of 23 to 79. Patients were allowed to have had prior anti-PD-1, anti-PD-L1 or anti-CTLA-4 therapy, and more than 35% of the dose-escalation patients had been treated with checkpoint inhibitors. Partial responses occurred in three dose-escalation patients, of whom one had hepatocellular carcinoma and two had cutaneous melanoma. Peripheral TCRbeta sequencing was intended to test whether TCR sequence diversity was altered and clonal T-cell expansion was caused by ivuxolimab. The monotherapy dose-escalation portion (N ≈ 57 patients) of the phase I ivuxolimab trial is reported in the paper.

Genomic DNA was extracted from sorted cells for sequencing of the TCRbeta CDR3 region. The immunoSEQ Assay was used to sequence the TCRbeta CDR3 regions. This is the immuneACCESS table as TCRdb keeps it, with only in-frame sequences that have V and J called. A part of the clones is gone; compared with another copy, unresolved V genes explain less than half, and the rest is unexplained. The sample records about 77,000 clones, about 89% of which are singletons. More than 0.5% of the sample comes from the top ten. A note on this clone: The antigen it binds to is not known. The input lacks base qualities; no much larger clone sits a single base away.

The CDR3 numbers 12 residues from cysteine through phenylalanine. The read is trimmed to its CDR3 DNA, 36 bases read in frame from base 1. V gives up 4 bases and J gives up 14 bases, and the segment between their germline ends measures 13 bases. CDR1 is given as SGDLS and CDR2 as YYNGEE, both from the germline V gene. What the research found in general, with its limitations: Antigen specificity was not determined for the clonally expanded peripheral T cells. After ivuxolimab, more expanded clones were found on average in CD8+ T cells than in CD4+ T cells. In the 0.1-3.0 mg/kg groups, partial responders had among the lowest normalized peripheral clonal expansion, particularly in CD8+ T cells. Low levels of normalized T-cell clonal expansion were also shown by some nonresponding patients. At doses from 0.1 to 3.0 mg/kg, clonal expansion was seen in both CD4+ and CD8+ blood T cells between baseline and week 6.

The trial excluded patients who had a history of autoimmune disease or who were on systemic immunosuppression. Peripheral blood for TCR sequencing was drawn from every dose cohort at baseline, at cycle 4 day 1 and at cycle 7 day 1. Samples came from an open-label, multicenter, first-in-human phase I dose-escalation trial of ivuxolimab. The trial enrolled adults with locally advanced or metastatic head and neck squamous cell, hepatocellular, melanoma or renal cell carcinoma. Before TCR sequencing, CD4+ T cells and CD8+ T cells were sorted from peripheral blood as separate populations. The sequence was collected from an adult with an advanced solid tumor such as melanoma, head and neck, liver or kidney cancer. Material: CD4+ or CD8+ T cells sorted from blood, obtained in a trial of the OX40 agonist ivuxolimab. The chain is encoded by TRBV9 joined to TRBJ1-6, with TRBD1 tentatively as D gene (5 bases match). The DNA reads as follows: TGTGCCAGCAGCCGGGGGGAGGGGTCCCTCCACTTT. It translates as CASSRGEGSLHF.